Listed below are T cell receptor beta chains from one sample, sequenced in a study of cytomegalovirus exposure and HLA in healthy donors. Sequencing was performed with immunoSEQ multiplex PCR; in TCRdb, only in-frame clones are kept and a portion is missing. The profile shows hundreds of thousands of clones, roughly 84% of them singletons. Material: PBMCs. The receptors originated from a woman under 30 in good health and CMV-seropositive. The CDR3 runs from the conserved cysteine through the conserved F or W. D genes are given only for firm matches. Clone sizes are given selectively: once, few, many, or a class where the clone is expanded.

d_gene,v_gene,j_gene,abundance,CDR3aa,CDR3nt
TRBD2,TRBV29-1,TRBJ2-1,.,CSVQRDRSYNEQFF,TGCAGCGTGCAGCGGGACCGCTCCTACAATGAGCAGTTCTTC
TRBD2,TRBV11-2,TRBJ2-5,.,CASSLNGLAGGVETQYF,TGTGCCAGCAGCTTGAACGGACTAGCGGGAGGGGTCGAGACCCAGTACTTC
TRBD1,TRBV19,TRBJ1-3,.,CASSVPGQGFGNTIYF,TGTGCCAGTAGTGTCCCGGGACAGGGGTTCGGAAACACCATATATTTT
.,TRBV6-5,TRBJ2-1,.,CASSRGGSYNEQFF,TGTGCCAGCAGTAGGGGGGGGTCCTACAATGAGCAGTTCTTC
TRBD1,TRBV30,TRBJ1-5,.,CAWSNRGSNQPQHF,TGTGCCTGGAGTAACAGGGGAAGCAATCAGCCCCAGCATTTT
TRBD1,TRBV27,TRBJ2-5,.,CASSSQGARGETQYF,TGTGCCAGCAGTTCCCAGGGGGCGCGCGGAGAGACCCAGTACTTC
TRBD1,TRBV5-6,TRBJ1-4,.,CASSAPGVKGGPNEKLFF,TGTGCCAGCAGCGCCCCGGGGGTAAAAGGGGGCCCTAATGAAAAACTGTTTTTT
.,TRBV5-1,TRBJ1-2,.,CASSLRSQGSGYTF,TGCGCCAGCAGCTTGAGGTCGCAGGGGTCTGGCTACACCTTC
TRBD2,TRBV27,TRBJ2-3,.,CASSPGTSGNSDTQYF,TGTGCCAGCAGTCCAGGGACTAGCGGGAACTCAGATACGCAGTATTTT
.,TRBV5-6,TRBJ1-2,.,CASSLVVGRNYGYTF,TGTGCCAGCAGCTTGGTGGTGGGCAGGAACTATGGCTACACCTTC
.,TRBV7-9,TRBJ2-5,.,CASSPSLADQETQYF,TGTGCCAGCAGCCCTTCTTTAGCAGACCAAGAGACCCAGTACTTC
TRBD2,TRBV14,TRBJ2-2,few,CASVLNQGLALRNTGELFF,TGTGCCAGCGTCTTAAACCAGGGACTAGCGTTAAGAAACACCGGGGAGCTGTTTTTT
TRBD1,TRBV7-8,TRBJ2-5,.,CASSPIDRGEETQYF,TGTGCCAGCAGCCCGATAGACAGGGGAGAGGAGACCCAGTACTTC
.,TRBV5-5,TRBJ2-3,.,CASSEFQGITDTQYF,TGTGCCAGCAGTGAGTTCCAGGGTATCACAGATACGCAGTATTTT
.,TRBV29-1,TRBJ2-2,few,CSVQAQGNTGELFF,TGCAGCGTTCAGGCTCAGGGGAACACCGGGGAGCTGTTTTTT
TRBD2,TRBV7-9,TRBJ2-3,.,CASSLAGLDTDTQYF,TGTGCCAGCAGCTTAGCGGGACTAGACACAGATACGCAGTATTTT
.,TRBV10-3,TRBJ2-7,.,CAISEGGRDYEQYF,TGTGCCATCAGTGAAGGGGGGAGGGACTACGAGCAGTACTTC
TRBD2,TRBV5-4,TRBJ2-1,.,CASSLGAGGPYEQFF,TGTGCCAGCAGCTTGGGTGCGGGAGGGCCCTATGAGCAGTTCTTC
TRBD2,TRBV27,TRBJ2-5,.,CASSLRTREGGETQYF,TGTGCCAGCAGTTTAAGAACGCGGGAGGGTGGGGAGACCCAGTACTTC
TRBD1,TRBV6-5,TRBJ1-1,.,CASSTGTGTPEAFF,TGTGCCAGCAGCACCGGGACAGGGACTCCCGAAGCTTTCTTT
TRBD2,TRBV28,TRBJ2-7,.,CASSQIGLADTYEQYF,TGTGCCAGCAGCCAGATCGGACTAGCGGATACCTACGAGCAGTACTTC
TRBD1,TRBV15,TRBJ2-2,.,CATSSRRGTNTGELFF,TGTGCCACCAGCAGCCGCAGGGGGACGAACACCGGGGAGCTGTTTTTT
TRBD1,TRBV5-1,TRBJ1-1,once,CASGTGQGTAEAFF,TGCGCCAGCGGCACCGGACAGGGGACCGCTGAAGCTTTCTTT
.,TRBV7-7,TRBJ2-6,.,CASSLGAQRSSGANVLTF,TGTGCCAGCAGCTTAGGGGCACAGCGGAGCTCTGGGGCCAACGTCCTGACTTTC
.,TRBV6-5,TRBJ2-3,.,CASSRPYLRDTQYF,TGTGCCAGCAGCCGCCCTTATTTGAGGGATACGCAGTATTTT
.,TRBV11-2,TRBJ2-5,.,CASSLRTFPQETQYF,TGTGCCAGCAGCTTGAGGACATTCCCGCAAGAGACCCAGTACTTC
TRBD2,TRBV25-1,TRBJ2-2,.,CASSEGLAGGVDTGELFF,TGTGCCAGCAGTGAAGGACTAGCGGGAGGTGTGGACACCGGGGAGCTGTTTTTT
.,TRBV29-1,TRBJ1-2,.,CSVRPHSGTYPMGRTF,TGCAGCGTCCGTCCCCACTCCGGGACATATCCTATGGGACGGACCTTC
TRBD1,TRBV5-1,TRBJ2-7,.,CASSLGQGDVDEQYF,TGCGCCAGCAGCTTAGGACAGGGTGATGTGGACGAGCAGTACTTC
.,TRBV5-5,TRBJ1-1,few,CASRPSRGANTEAFF,TGTGCCAGCAGACCCTCCCGTGGGGCGAACACTGAAGCTTTCTTT
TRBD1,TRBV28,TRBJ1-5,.,CASSHTNRGMGQPQHF,TGTGCCAGCAGTCACACTAACAGGGGAATGGGTCAGCCCCAGCATTTT
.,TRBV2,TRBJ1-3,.,CAIVVLDVRGRAGNTIYF,TGTGCCATCGTGGTGTTGGATGTGAGGGGGAGAGCTGGAAACACCATATATTTT
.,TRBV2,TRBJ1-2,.,CASTDGGGIGGYTF,TGTGCCAGCACCGACGGGGGGGGGATTGGAGGCTACACCTTC
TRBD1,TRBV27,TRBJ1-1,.,CASSFTGGETEAFF,TGTGCCAGCAGTTTCACAGGGGGCGAAACTGAAGCTTTCTTT
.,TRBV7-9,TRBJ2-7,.,CASSYSLHPYEQYF,TGTGCCAGCAGCTATAGCCTCCACCCATACGAGCAGTACTTC
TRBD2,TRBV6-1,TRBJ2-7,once,CASSEGAGLAVYEQYF,TGTGCCAGCAGTGAAGGGGCGGGACTAGCGGTCTACGAGCAGTACTTC
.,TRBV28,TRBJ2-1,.,CASSFGLANEQFF,TGTGCCAGCAGTTTTGGCCTAGCGAATGAGCAGTTCTTC
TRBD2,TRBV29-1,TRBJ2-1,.,CSVEDPSGSSYNEQFF,TGCAGCGTTGAAGATCCTAGCGGTAGCTCCTACAATGAGCAGTTCTTC
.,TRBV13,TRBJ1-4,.,CASSLEGQGHEKLFF,TGTGCCAGCAGCTTAGAGGGGCAGGGCCATGAAAAACTGTTTTTT
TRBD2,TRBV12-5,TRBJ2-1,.,CASGFRSGLAGAMGGEQFF,TGTGCTAGTGGTTTTCGGTCCGGACTAGCGGGAGCTATGGGGGGTGAGCAGTTCTTC
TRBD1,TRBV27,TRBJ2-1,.,CASSVRDRGLYEQFF,TGTGCCAGCAGTGTCCGGGACAGGGGGCTGTATGAGCAGTTCTTC
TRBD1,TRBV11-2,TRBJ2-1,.,CASSFSQGANFYNEQFF,TGTGCCAGCAGCTTTTCACAGGGGGCGAATTTTTACAATGAGCAGTTCTTC
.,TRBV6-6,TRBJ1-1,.,CASSRGNTEAFF,TGTGCCAGCAGTAGGGGGAACACTGAAGCTTTCTTT
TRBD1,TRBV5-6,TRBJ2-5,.,CASSFRGQVQETQYF,TGTGCCAGCAGCTTTAGGGGACAGGTACAAGAGACCCAGTACTTC
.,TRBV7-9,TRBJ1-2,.,CASSLETAEDTF,TGTGCCAGCAGCTTAGAGACGGCCGAGGACACCTTC
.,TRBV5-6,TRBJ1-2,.,CASSLPSPKGYTF,TGTGCCAGCAGCTTGCCGTCCCCTAAGGGCTACACCTTC
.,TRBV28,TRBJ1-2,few,CASSPTGPYGYTF,TGTGCCAGCAGTCCGACAGGACCCTATGGCTACACCTTC
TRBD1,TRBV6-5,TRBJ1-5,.,CASSYSRGHGQPQHF,TGTGCCAGCAGTTACTCCAGGGGGCACGGTCAGCCCCAGCATTTT
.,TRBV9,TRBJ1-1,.,CASSPLWGLDTEAFF,TGTGCCAGCAGCCCCCTTTGGGGGCTTGACACTGAAGCTTTCTTT
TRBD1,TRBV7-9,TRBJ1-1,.,CASRRARTGKGEAFF,TGTGCCAGCCGAAGAGCCCGGACAGGCAAGGGTGAAGCTTTCTTT
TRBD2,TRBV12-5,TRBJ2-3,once,CASGLSSGRAITDTQYF,TGTGCTAGTGGTTTGAGCAGCGGGAGGGCTATCACAGATACGCAGTATTTT
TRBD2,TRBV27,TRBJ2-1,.,CASSLTSGAEQFF,TGTGCCAGCAGTTTAACTAGCGGAGCTGAGCAGTTCTTC
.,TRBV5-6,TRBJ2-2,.,CASYPMRSDGTGELFF,TGTGCCAGCTATCCCATGAGGAGCGATGGCACCGGGGAGCTGTTTTTT
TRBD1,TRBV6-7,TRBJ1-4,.,CASRLTGGFNEKLFF,TGTGCCAGCAGACTAACAGGGGGGTTTAATGAAAAACTGTTTTTT
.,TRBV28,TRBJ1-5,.,CASRMYRDQPQHF,TGTGCCAGCAGGATGTACAGGGATCAGCCCCAGCATTTT
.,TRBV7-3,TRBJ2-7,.,CASSPFGDTYEQYF,TGTGCCAGCAGCCCTTTCGGGGATACCTACGAGCAGTACTTC
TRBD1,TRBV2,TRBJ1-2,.,CASSEGTGGVGNYGYTF,TGTGCCAGCAGTGAAGGGACAGGGGGCGTCGGTAACTATGGCTACACCTTC
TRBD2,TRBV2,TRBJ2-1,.,CASGNPSGSTHNEQFF,TGTGCCAGCGGGAATCCTAGCGGGAGTACCCACAATGAGCAGTTCTTC